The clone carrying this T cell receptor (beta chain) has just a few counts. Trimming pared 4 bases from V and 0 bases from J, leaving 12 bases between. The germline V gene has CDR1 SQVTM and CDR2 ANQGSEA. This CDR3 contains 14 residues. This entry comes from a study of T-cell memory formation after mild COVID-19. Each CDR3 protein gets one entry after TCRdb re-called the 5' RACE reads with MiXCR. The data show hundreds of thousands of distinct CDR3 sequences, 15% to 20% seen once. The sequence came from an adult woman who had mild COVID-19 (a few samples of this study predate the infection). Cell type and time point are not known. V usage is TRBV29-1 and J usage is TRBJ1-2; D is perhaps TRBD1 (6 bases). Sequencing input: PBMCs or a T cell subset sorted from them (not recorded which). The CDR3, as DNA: TGCAGCGTTGCGACAGGCAAGACTAACTATGGCTACACCTTC. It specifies CSVATGKTNYGYTF.